This TCR beta chain appears in the sequencing data of a study of blood T cell repertoires in COVID-19. About the study: Whether acute or convalescent, the COVID-19 samples came from the United States, Italy and Spain. Nucleic acid was either cDNA or gDNA, and it came from T cells, B-cell-depleted T cells, or PBMCs.

The CDR3 loop spans 16 amino acids. The V gene end was trimmed by 5 bases and the J gene end by 0 bases; junction bases not matched to a gene: 7. The germline CDR1 and CDR2 sequences are SGHTA and FQGNSA. As handled by the study authors: Amplification of reference gene primers provided the estimated nucleated cell counts. The protocol was immunoSEQ multiplex PCR, while the TCRdb copy is restricted to in-frame clones and leaves out a portion. Clone size and the V and J calls come from that table; the DNA yielded D and trimming. The data contain over 85,000 clones, more than 75% of them seen just once; the ten biggest clones take up 3% to 4%.

The chain joins TRBV7-2 to TRBJ2-1; TRBD2 matches 7 bases. This clonotype originated in a woman between 45 and 65 years old with acute or convalescent COVID-19. The sample was peripheral blood. DNA for the CDR3: TGTGCCAGCAGCGCCCGCGGGAGTGGCTCCTACAATGAGCAGTTCTTC. It codes for CASSARGSGSYNEQFF.